Presented here are 25 T cell receptor beta chains from one specimen sequenced in a study of blood T cells in healthy people across ages. With a J-beta primer mix and a sample-barcoded 5' primer, a second PCR ran roughly 6 to 12 cycles. MiXCR, applied by TCRdb to the 5' RACE reads, yields one record per CDR3 protein. Among roughly 500,000 distinct CDR3 sequences listed, 27% were seen once. Sequencing was performed on blood. The receptors originated from a woman aged 65 to 85 in good health.

There are a few counts of this clonotype. A read error may account for a junction end that differs from germline. The V and J genes are TRBV3-1 and TRBJ1-2, with D hard to call. CDR1 and CDR2 (germline): LGHDT, YNNKEL (reference sequence). The CDR3 is 12 amino acids. The chain's CDR3 is CACSSGASRFTF. For the CDR3, the DNA is TGTGCCTGCAGCTCCGGCGCATCACGCTTCACCTTC.

This clonotype appeared a few times. The J gene is TRBJ1-6, the V gene TRBV6-5, with D perhaps matching TRBD1 (6 bases). Germline CDR1 and CDR2: MNHEY and SVGAGI. This CDR3 has 18 residues. V dropped 0 bases and J dropped 0 bases, with 12 bases sitting between them. This CDR3 is CASSYSGQRSSYNSPLHF. DNA for the CDR3: TGTGCCAGCAGTTACTCCGGACAGAGGAGCTCCTATAATTCACCCCTCCACTTT.

This CDR3 is CASSRGPRAAYSNQPQHF. Here the CDR3 DNA reads TGTGCCAGCAGTAGGGGGCCGAGGGCCGCCTATAGCAATCAGCCCCAGCATTTT. This chain uses TRBV6-5 with TRBJ1-5, with 7 nucleotides matching TRBD1. The trim removed 5 bases at V and 0 bases at J, leaving 13 bases unmatched. Germline lookup yields CDR1 MNHEY and CDR2 SVGAGI. The CDR3 length is 18 residues.

The rearrangement links TRBV4-3 to TRBJ2-5, with 8 bases that match TRBD2. The DNA end is a closer match to TRBJ2-7, so the J assignment may be wrong. CDR3 length equals 18 residues. CDR1 is LGHNA and CDR2 is YSLEER in the germline V gene. DNA of the CDR3: TGCGCCAGCAGCCAAGAACCCCCAGCGGGGGACTTAGGATACGAGCAGTACTTC. Its translation is CASSQEPPAGDLGYEQYF.

The chain joins TRBV7-2 to TRBJ2-5, with no clear D. V gave up 2 bases and J gave up 5 bases, with 18 bases separating them. Per the germline V gene, CDR1 is SGHTA and CDR2 is FQGNSA. The CDR3 consists of 16 residues. The CDR3 DNA reads as TGTGCCAGCAGCTTAAGACCCGCCGGCGTCACGGAGACCCAGTACTTC. It specifies CASSLRPAGVTETQYF. The full variable domain, completed using reference TRBV7-2 and TRBJ2-5, is GAGVSQSPSNKVTEKGKDVELRCDPISGHTALYWYRQSLGQGLEFLIYFQGNSAPDKSGLPSDRFSAERTGGSVSTLTIQRTQQEDSAVYLCASSLRPAGVTETQYFGPGTRLLVL.

The rearrangement uses TRBV7-9 and TRBJ2-7, with D perhaps being TRBD1 or TRBD2 (5 bases each). The CDR3 loop spans 15 amino acids. CDR1 SEHNR and CDR2 FQNEAQ come from the germline V gene (reference sequence). Trimming shortened V by 3 bases and J by 7 bases, and 19 bases separated the two germline ends. In DNA, the CDR3 is TGTGCCAGCAGCTTCCGGGACCCACAATGGCAGGAGCAGTACTTC. It yields the protein CASSFRDPQWQEQYF.

This clonotype came up many times. The J gene is TRBJ2-7, the V gene TRBV9, with D perhaps given as TRBD1 or TRBD2 (5 bases each). The CDR3 is made up of 15 amino acids. Trimming took 4 bases from V and 5 from J, leaving 19 bases between them. Germline V gene sequence: CDR1 SGDLS, CDR2 YYNGEE. This CDR3 reads CASSPPLGTRDEQYF. The CDR3 bases are TGTGCCAGCAGCCCTCCTCTGGGGACGCGTGACGAGCAGTACTTC.

V and J are TRBV20-1 and TRBJ1-4; D remains unclear. The CDR3 length is 13 residues. V lost 6 bases and J lost 8, with 16 bases in between. Germline V lookup: CDR1 DFQATT, CDR2 SNEGSKA (reference sequence). The CDR3 bases are TGCAGTGCCGAGGGAGTGGGGTTGGAAAAACTGTTTTTT. Its protein product is CSAEGVGLEKLFF.

The CDR3 coding sequence is TGTGCCAGCAGTAGACAGGGTCTTATGGAGCTGTTTTTT. This codes for CASSRQGLMELFF. This chain links TRBV12-3 or TRBV12-4 with TRBJ2-2; 7 bases map to TRBD1. This CDR3 spans 13 amino acids. Germline trimming cut 5 bases from V and 10 bases from J; bases unmatched to any gene: 7.

V and J are TRBV6-2 or TRBV6-3 and TRBJ2-1, with D possibly TRBD1 on 6 matching bases. The V end lost 4 bases, the J end lost 10 bases, and 11 bases lay between the germline ends. The germline V gene has CDR1 MNHEY and CDR2 SVGEGT. This CDR3 has 12 residues. CDR3 residues: CASSLQGTEQFF. CDR3 in DNA: TGTGCCAGCAGTTTACAGGGCACAGAGCAGTTCTTC.

The table lists this clonotype with a few counts. V and J are TRBV11-1 and TRBJ2-1; 12 bases align to TRBD2. V was pared by 5 bases and J by 8 bases, with 7 bases of the junction left unmatched. The CDR3 totals 15 residues. Germline CDR1 and CDR2: SGHAT and FQDESV (reference sequence). CDR3 DNA: TGTGCCAGCAGCCTCAGACTAGCGGGAGAGGATGAGCAGTTCTTC. Its translation: CASSLRLAGEDEQFF.

The chain recombines TRBV7-2 with TRBJ1-1; D gene unclear. The germline CDR1 and CDR2 sequences are SGHTA and FQGNSA. The V end was cut by 0 bases, the J end by 5 bases, with 10 bases between. There are 14 residues in the CDR3. CDR3 DNA: TGTGCCAGCAGCTTAGCGATGAGGAATACTGAAGCTTTCTTT. This encodes CASSLAMRNTEAFF.

This clonotype occurred a few times. V usage is TRBV7-9 and J usage is TRBJ1-4; possible D gene TRBD1, 6 bases. Trimming cost V 4 bases and J 4 bases, with 13 bases left between them. The CDR3 has 15 residues. CDR1 is SEHNR and CDR2 is FQNEAQ in the germline V gene (reference sequence). The CDR3 DNA sequence: TGTGCCAGCAGCTCCTGGGGGGGGCTTAATGAAAAACTGTTTTTT. Translated, it gives CASSSWGGLNEKLFF. Variable domain in full (rest from reference TRBV7-9 and TRBJ1-4): DTGVSQNPRHKITKRGQNVTFRCDPISEHNRLYWYRQTLGQGPEFLTYFQNEAQLEKSRLLSDRFSAERPKGSFSTLEIQRTEQGDSAMYLCASSSWGGLNEKLFFGSGTQLSVL.

This chain uses TRBV7-6 with TRBJ2-5, with D possibly matching TRBD2 (5 bases). Per germline, CDR1 SGHVS and CDR2 FNYEAQ. This CDR3 is 18 amino acids long. Trimming took 5 bases from V and 2 from J, leaving 24 bases between them. The chain's CDR3 is CASSEGLSAFSEQETQYF. For the CDR3, the DNA is TGTGCCAGCAGCGAGGGATTATCGGCGTTCTCGGAACAAGAGACCCAGTACTTC.

The V and J genes are TRBV7-9 and TRBJ2-5; 9 bases map to TRBD1. The end of the DNA fits TRBJ2-7 better, so the J call may be wrong. Germline V gene data show CDR1 as SEHNR and CDR2 as FQNEAQ (reference sequence). The CDR3 is 14 residues long. In DNA form, the CDR3 reads TGTGCCAGCAGCCCGGGGACAGGGACCGACGAGCAGTACTTC. Translation gives CASSPGTGTDEQYF.

This clonotype was counted only a few times. The rearrangement uses TRBV12-3 or TRBV12-4 and TRBJ2-5; D is ambiguous. The V gene lost 3 bases and the J gene lost 1 base, with 6 bases spanning the gap. The CDR3 runs 13 residues. CDR3 loop: CASSFYTQETQYF. CDR3 DNA: TGTGCCAGCAGTTTTTATACCCAAGAGACCCAGTACTTC.

This clonotype has a single count. The V gene is TRBV7-2, the J gene TRBJ2-2, with D tentatively TRBD2 (5 bases). V gave up 4 bases and J gave up 2 bases, with 14 bases separating them. This CDR3 region has 16 residues. Germline V gives CDR1 SGHTA, CDR2 FQGNSA. CDR3 sequence: CASSYPYGGNTGELFF. The CDR3 coding sequence is TGTGCCAGCAGCTACCCTTACGGAGGTAACACCGGGGAGCTGTTTTTT. Filled out from reference TRBV7-2 and TRBJ2-2, the complete variable domain reads GAGVSQSPSNKVTEKGKDVELRCDPISGHTALYWYRQSLGQGLEFLIYFQGNSAPDKSGLPSDRFSAERTGGSVSTLTIQRTQQEDSAVYLCASSYPYGGNTGELFFGEGSRLTVL.

V usage is TRBV5-1 and J usage is TRBJ1-2, with D unclear. The CDR3 has 14 amino acids. The germline V and J ends were trimmed by 4 bases and 4 bases, with 14 bases remaining between them. Germline CDR1 and CDR2: SGHRS and YFSETQ. The CDR3 DNA reads TGCGCCAGCAGCCTTGGAGAAAACCTCTATGGCTACACCTTC. Protein sequence: CASSLGENLYGYTF.

This clonotype was recorded at least ten times. The chain combines TRBV14 with TRBJ2-3, with TRBD1 matching 8 bases. Germline trimming cut 0 bases from V and 2 bases from J; bases unmatched to any gene: 7. Germline CDR1 is SGHDN and CDR2 is FVKESK. This CDR3 spans 17 amino acids. Here the CDR3 reads CASSQEAWDRITDTQYF. In nucleotides, the CDR3 is TGTGCCAGCAGCCAAGAGGCGTGGGACAGGATCACAGATACGCAGTATTTT.

In this sample, this clonotype turned up a few times. At one of its ends the junction is not consistent with the germline gene, which may arise from a read error. The V gene is TRBV5-1, the J gene TRBJ2-5, with D possibly matching TRBD1 (6 bases). CDR1 is SGHRS and CDR2 is YFSETQ in the germline V gene. This CDR3 region has 14 residues. CDR3 DNA: TGCGCCGGCAGCCCTCAGGGGTCACAAGAGACCCAGTACTTC. Its translation: CAGSPQGSQETQYF.

The V gene is TRBV3-1, the J gene TRBJ2-5; either TRBD1 or TRBD2 may supply D (5 bases each). The CDR3 covers 13 residues. The germline V gene encodes CDR1 LGHDT and CDR2 YNNKEL (reference sequence). V lost 3 bases, J lost 5 bases, and 10 bases lay in between. This CDR3 is CASSQRGEETQYF. In nucleotides, the CDR3 is TGTGCCAGCAGCCAGAGAGGGGAGGAGACCCAGTACTTC.

The chain couples TRBV29-1 to TRBJ2-2; D ambiguous. The V gene's germline CDR1 is SQVTM and CDR2 ANQGSEA. The V and J ends lost 0 bases and 2 bases respectively, with 7 bases between them. The CDR3 is 14 amino acids. The DNA for the CDR3 is TGCAGCGTTGAAGAACAGTCAAACACCGGGGAGCTGTTTTTT. Translation gives CSVEEQSNTGELFF.

V and J are TRBV7-9 and TRBJ1-1, with a tentative D call TRBD1 (5 bases). The germline V gene has CDR1 SEHNR and CDR2 FQNEAQ (reference sequence). The CDR3 runs 13 residues. V was shortened by 5 bases and J by 7 bases, with 14 bases between the two germline ends. The CDR3 sequence is CASSPNGDFEAFF. The CDR3 bases are TGTGCCAGCAGCCCCAACGGGGACTTTGAAGCTTTCTTT.

This clonotype was detected only a few times. The J gene is TRBJ2-5, the V gene TRBV10-3; TRBD2 agrees at 10 bases. V dropped 10 bases and J dropped 2; count of bases not matched to a gene: 4. CDR3 length equals 13 residues. Per the germline V gene, CDR1 is ENHRY and CDR2 is SYGVKD. CDR3 loop: CATQAGGQETQYF. The CDR3 DNA reads as TGTGCCACTCAAGCGGGGGGGCAAGAGACCCAGTACTTC.

The rearrangement joins TRBV20-1 to TRBJ1-3; possible D gene TRBD1, 5 bases. Germline loops: CDR1 DFQATT, CDR2 SNEGSKA (reference sequence). This CDR3 is 15 amino acids long. V lost 0 bases to trimming and J lost 11 bases, with 20 bases between them. The chain's CDR3 is CSARDKRQGLGAIYF. CDR3 nucleotides: TGCAGTGCTAGAGATAAAAGGCAGGGACTAGGCGCCATATATTTT.